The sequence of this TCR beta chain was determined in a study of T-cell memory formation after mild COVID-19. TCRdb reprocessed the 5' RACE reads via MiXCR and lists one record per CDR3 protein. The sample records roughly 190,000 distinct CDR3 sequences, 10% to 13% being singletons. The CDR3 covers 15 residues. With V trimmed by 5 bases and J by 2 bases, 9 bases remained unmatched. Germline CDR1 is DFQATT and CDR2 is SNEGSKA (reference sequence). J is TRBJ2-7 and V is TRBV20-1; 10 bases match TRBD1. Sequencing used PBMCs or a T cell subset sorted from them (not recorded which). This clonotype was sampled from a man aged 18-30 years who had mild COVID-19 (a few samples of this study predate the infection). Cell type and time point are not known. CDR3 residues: CSAPQAGTGAYEQYF. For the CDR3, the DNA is TGCAGTGCTCCCCAGGCCGGGACAGGGGCCTACGAGCAGTACTTC.